The 16 T cell receptor beta chains given below trace back to one sample, sequenced in a study of blood T cells in healthy people across ages. For the second PCR, which ran for about 7 to 11 cycles, a sample-barcoded 5' primer and a J-beta primer mix were used. TCRdb re-called the 5' RACE reads with MiXCR, one entry per CDR3 protein. The sample contains about 970,000 distinct CDR3 sequences, just over 50% of which appear only once. The specimen was blood. The receptor source for this set is a woman between 55 and 75 years old in good health.

The V call is TRBV12-3 or TRBV12-4, the J call TRBJ2-1; D possibly corresponds to TRBD2 (6 bases). This CDR3 contains 15 residues. V shed 5 bases and J shed 6 bases, with 17 bases lying between them. CDR3 residues: CASSLVFGGSNEQFF. The CDR3 nucleotides are TGTGCCAGCAGTCTGGTTTTTGGAGGGAGCAATGAGCAGTTCTTC.

CDR3 amino acids: CASSYTAGPMGEQFF. CDR3 coding DNA: TGTGCCAGCAGTTATACCGCCGGGCCTATGGGTGAGCAGTTCTTC. This chain uses TRBV6-2 or TRBV6-3 with TRBJ2-1; D call uncertain. Germline V lookup: CDR1 MNHEY, CDR2 SVGEGT. Trimming took off 3 bases at V and 9 bases at J, with 18 bases between the two ends. The CDR3 covers 15 residues.

The CDR3 DNA follows: TGTGCCAGCAGCCAAGTAGCCACGGGGGCCCAGTACTTC. Its translation: CASSQVATGAQYF. The chain is built from TRBV4-2 and TRBJ2-5; TRBD2 is a possible D gene (6 bases). Germline V gene sequence: CDR1 LGHNA, CDR2 YNFKEQ. Trimming removed 1 base at V and 9 bases at J, with 12 bases between. The CDR3 covers 13 residues.

The chain recombines TRBV20-1 with TRBJ2-7, with D uncertain. CDR1 and CDR2 from the germline V gene are DFQATT and SNEGSKA (reference sequence). Trimming pared 6 bases from V and 1 base from J, leaving 19 bases between. This CDR3 has 15 amino acids. Written as DNA, the CDR3 is TGCAGTGCCTCCTCCTCGGACGCGTTTTCCTACGAGCAGTACTTC. This translates into CSASSSDAFSYEQYF.

This chain joins TRBV28 and TRBJ2-3, with 7 bases fitting TRBD2. The CDR3 has 15 amino acids. The ends lost 3 bases at V and 1 base at J; junction bases unmatched: 4. The germline V gene has CDR1 MDHEN and CDR2 SYDVKM. CDR3 sequence reads: CASSLLADGTDTQYF. CDR3 nucleotides: TGTGCCAGCAGTTTGCTAGCGGATGGCACAGATACGCAGTATTTT.

This chain uses TRBV20-1 with TRBJ2-1; no definite D call. Between the trimmed V and J ends, which lost 2 bases and 10 bases, there was a span of 9 bases. The CDR3 runs 11 residues. The V gene's germline CDR1 is DFQATT and CDR2 SNEGSKA (reference sequence). The CDR3 DNA follows: TGCAGTGCTAGACTAGGGCTCGAGCAGTTCTTC. It translates to CSARLGLEQFF.

The chain has TRBV6-1 and TRBJ1-2, with D perhaps matching TRBD1 (5 bases). From germline, CDR1 is MNHNS and CDR2 SASEGT. The V end was cut by 5 bases, the J end by 4 bases, with 14 bases between. The CDR3 loop spans 14 amino acids. The CDR3 coding sequence is TGTGCCAGCAGTCGGGGACCGGGGGGCTATGGCTACACCTTC. It codes for CASSRGPGGYGYTF.

The chain recombines TRBV28 with TRBJ1-2, with 7 bases that match TRBD1. The V gene's germline CDR1 is MDHEN and CDR2 SYDVKM. J was trimmed by 4 bases and V by 4 bases; bases with no gene match: 6. This CDR3 contains 14 residues. As DNA, the CDR3 is TGTGCCAGCAGTTCAGGGGGGTGGGGCTATGGCTACACCTTC. Its translation: CASSSGGWGYGYTF.

This clonotype has a handful of counts. CDR3 loop: CASSLVAGGFETQYF. The CDR3, as DNA: TGTGCCAGCAGCTTGGTAGCGGGAGGGTTCGAGACCCAGTACTTC. The chain couples TRBV7-2 to TRBJ2-5; TRBD2 aligns across 11 bases. The CDR3 consists of 15 residues. The germline V gene has CDR1 SGHTA and CDR2 FQGNSA. The J segment lost 5 bases and the V segment lost 3 bases, leaving 5 bases of the junction unmatched.

This clonotype was detected only a few times. The rearrangement joins TRBV25-1 to TRBJ2-3; no reliable D call. The CDR3 contains 16 residues. Germline CDR1 reads MGHDK; CDR2 reads SYGVNS. V lost 1 base, J lost 4 bases, and 15 bases lay in between. Here the CDR3 reads CASSEFSGKPADTQYF. Here the CDR3 DNA reads TGTGCCAGCAGTGAATTTTCGGGTAAACCGGCAGATACGCAGTATTTT. Using reference TRBV25-1 and TRBJ2-3 for the parts outside the CDR3, the full variable domain is EADIYQTPRYLVIGTGKKITLECSQTMGHDKMYWYQQDPGMELHLIHYSYGVNSTEKGDLSSESTVSRIRTEHFPLTLESARPSHTSQYLCASSEFSGKPADTQYFGPGTRLTVL.

The chain joins TRBV18 to TRBJ2-1, with 8 bases that match TRBD1. The J segment lost 7 bases and the V segment lost 3 bases, leaving 20 bases of the junction unmatched. Germline V CDR1 and CDR2: KGHSH, LQKENI. The CDR3 is 19 residues long. This CDR3 reads CASSPTGVKSTNPRNEQFF. CDR3 coding DNA: TGTGCCAGCTCACCGACAGGGGTTAAATCAACAAACCCAAGGAATGAGCAGTTCTTC. Full variable domain (rest looked up from reference TRBV18 and TRBJ2-1): NAGVMQNPRHLVRRRGQEARLRCSPMKGHSHVYWYRQLPEEGLKFMVYLQKENIIDESGMPKERFSAEFPKEGPSILRIQQVVRGDSAAYFCASSPTGVKSTNPRNEQFFGPGTRLTVL.

This chain uses TRBV5-4 with TRBJ2-7; 10 positions agree with TRBD1. The V segment lost 0 bases and the J segment 6 bases; nucleotides outside the gene matches: 3. The CDR3 runs 14 residues. The germline gives CDR1 SGHNT, CDR2 YYREEE (reference sequence). In DNA form, the CDR3 reads TGTGCCAGCAGCTTGGGGGACAGGGGTAGCGAGCAGTACTTC. Its translation: CASSLGDRGSEQYF.

The chain recombines TRBV4-2 with TRBJ2-7; D is possibly TRBD2 (6 bases). CDR1 is LGHNA and CDR2 is YNFKEQ in the germline V gene. This CDR3 contains 16 residues. V lost 3 bases to trimming and J lost 1 base, with 16 bases between them. CDR3 in amino acids: CASSQNPGSVSYEQYF. As DNA, the CDR3 is TGTGCCAGCAGCCAGAACCCCGGGAGCGTATCCTACGAGCAGTACTTC.

This clonotype was counted only a few times. The V call is TRBV5-1, the J call TRBJ2-3; unclear D gene. V was pared by 0 bases and J by 3 bases, with 8 bases between. Germline V gene lookup returns CDR1 SGHRS and CDR2 YFSETQ. The length of the CDR3 is 14 residues. In nucleotides, the CDR3 is TGCGCCAGCAGCTTGGAGGCTATTACAGATACGCAGTATTTT. It is translated as CASSLEAITDTQYF.

This clonotype was observed a handful of times. This chain joins TRBV7-2 and TRBJ2-4; 8 bases are a match to TRBD2. The end of the DNA fits TRBJ2-7 better, so the J call may be wrong. The CDR3 has 13 residues. Germline CDR1 reads SGHTA; CDR2 reads FQGNSA. The CDR3 region is CASKPGLVGEQYF. CDR3 in DNA: TGTGCCAGCAAACCGGGACTAGTCGGCGAGCAGTACTTC.

The table lists this clonotype with a few counts. The chain has TRBV3-1 and TRBJ1-2; the D gene is possibly TRBD1 (6 bases). V gave up 4 bases and J gave up 7 bases, with 13 bases separating them. The CDR3 is 13 amino acids. Germline V gene sequence: CDR1 LGHDT, CDR2 YNNKEL (reference sequence). The CDR3 DNA reads as TGTGCCAGCAGCCTAGGGGGACACCCTGGCTACACCTTC. It translates to CASSLGGHPGYTF.